This T cell receptor beta chain appears in the sequencing data of a study of CD8 T cells in ankylosing spondylitis. Study-wide results and caveats: There was a TCR beta motif, made of 7 to 9 highly homologous variants, that appeared characteristic of ankylosing spondylitis blood.

With molecular barcodes, quantitative 5'-RACE was used to make the TCR beta libraries. In TCRdb, the 5' RACE reads were re-called with MiXCR into one record per CDR3 protein. The table records roughly 180,000 distinct CDR3 sequences, 9.8% of them present only once. This clonotype was detected ten times or more. The antigen is not known. The TCR comes from a female donor with ankylosing spondylitis or in good health (not recorded which). The sample consisted of blood, either unsorted or a sorted T cell fraction (not recorded which).

In DNA form, the CDR3 reads TGTGCCAGCAGCCAAGGGGTAGGGAACACTGAAGCTTTCTTT. It codes for CASSQGVGNTEAFF. This chain uses TRBV3-1 with TRBJ1-1; the D is unclear. V lost 1 base and J lost 1, with 7 bases in between. CDR1 is LGHDT, CDR2 YNNKEL, per germline (reference sequence). This CDR3 region has 14 residues.